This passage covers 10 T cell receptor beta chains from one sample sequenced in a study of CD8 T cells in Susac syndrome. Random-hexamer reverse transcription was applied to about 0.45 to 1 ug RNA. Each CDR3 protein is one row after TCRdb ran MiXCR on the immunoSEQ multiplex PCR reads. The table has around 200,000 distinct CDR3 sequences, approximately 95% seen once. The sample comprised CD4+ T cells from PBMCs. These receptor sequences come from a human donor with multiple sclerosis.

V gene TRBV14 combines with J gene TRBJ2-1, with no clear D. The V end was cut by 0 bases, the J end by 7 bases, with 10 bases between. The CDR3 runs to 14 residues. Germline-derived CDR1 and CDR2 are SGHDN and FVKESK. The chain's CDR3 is CASSQDTPRNEQFF. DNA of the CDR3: TGTGCCAGCAGCCAAGATACGCCGAGGAATGAGCAGTTCTTC.

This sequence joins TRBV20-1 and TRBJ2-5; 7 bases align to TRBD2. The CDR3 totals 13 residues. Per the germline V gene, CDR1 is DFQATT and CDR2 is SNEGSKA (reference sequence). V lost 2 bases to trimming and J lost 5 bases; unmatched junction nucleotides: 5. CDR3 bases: TGCAGTGCTAGACTAGCGGAGGCGGAGACCCAGTACTTC. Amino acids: CSARLAEAETQYF.

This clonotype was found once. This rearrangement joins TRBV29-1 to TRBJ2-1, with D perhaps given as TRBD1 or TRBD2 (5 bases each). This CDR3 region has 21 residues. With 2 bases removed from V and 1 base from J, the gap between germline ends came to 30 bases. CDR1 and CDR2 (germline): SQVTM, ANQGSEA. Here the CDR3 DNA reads TGCAGCGTTGAACATCAGGCCTATTGGGAAGGGGCTGAGGGATCCTACAATGAGCAGTTCTTC. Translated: CSVEHQAYWEGAEGSYNEQFF.

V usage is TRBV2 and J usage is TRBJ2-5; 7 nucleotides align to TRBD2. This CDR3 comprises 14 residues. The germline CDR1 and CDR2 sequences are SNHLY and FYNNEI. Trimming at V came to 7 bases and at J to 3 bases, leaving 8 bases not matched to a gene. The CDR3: CASNYGLEKETQYF. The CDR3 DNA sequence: TGTGCCAGCAACTACGGACTAGAGAAAGAGACCCAGTACTTC.

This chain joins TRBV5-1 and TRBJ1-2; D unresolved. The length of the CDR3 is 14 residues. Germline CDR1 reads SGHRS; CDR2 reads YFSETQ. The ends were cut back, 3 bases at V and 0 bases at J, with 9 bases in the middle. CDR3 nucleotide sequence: TGCGCCAGCAGCTCGTCCCTAGCTAACTATGGCTACACCTTC. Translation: CASSSSLANYGYTF.

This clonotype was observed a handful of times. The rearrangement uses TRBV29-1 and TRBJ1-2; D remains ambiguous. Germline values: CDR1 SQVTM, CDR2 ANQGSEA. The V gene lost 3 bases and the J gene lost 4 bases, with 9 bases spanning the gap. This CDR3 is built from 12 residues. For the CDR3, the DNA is TGCAGCGTTGAGGGCGGCAGCTATGGCTACACCTTC. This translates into CSVEGGSYGYTF.

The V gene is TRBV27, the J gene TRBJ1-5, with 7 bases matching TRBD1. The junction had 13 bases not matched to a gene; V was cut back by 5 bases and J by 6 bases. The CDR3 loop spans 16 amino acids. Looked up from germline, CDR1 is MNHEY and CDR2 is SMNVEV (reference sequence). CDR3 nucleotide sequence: TGTGCCAGCAGTCCCGCCCCGACAGGGAGAGGTCAGCCCCAGCATTTT. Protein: CASSPAPTGRGQPQHF.

The CDR3, as DNA: TGTGCCAGCAGTTACTCGGCGTTTACCTACGAGCAGTACTTC. This gives the protein CASSYSAFTYEQYF. This chain links TRBV6-2 or TRBV6-3 with TRBJ2-7, with D unresolved. The CDR3 runs 14 residues. Trimming cost V 0 bases and J 2 bases, with 8 bases left between them. The germline V gene has CDR1 MNHEY and CDR2 SVGEGT.

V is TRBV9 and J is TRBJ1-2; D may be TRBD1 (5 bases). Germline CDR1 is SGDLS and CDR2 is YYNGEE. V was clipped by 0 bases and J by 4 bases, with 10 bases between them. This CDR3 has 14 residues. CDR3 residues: CASSVATGSYGYTF. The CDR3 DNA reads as TGTGCCAGCAGCGTAGCTACAGGCTCCTATGGCTACACCTTC. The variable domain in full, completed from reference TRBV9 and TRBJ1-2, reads DSGVTQTPKHLITATGQRVTLRCSPRSGDLSVYWYQQSLDQGLQFLIQYYNGEERAKGNILERFSAQQFPDLHSELNLSSLELGDSALYFCASSVATGSYGYTFGSGTRLTVV.

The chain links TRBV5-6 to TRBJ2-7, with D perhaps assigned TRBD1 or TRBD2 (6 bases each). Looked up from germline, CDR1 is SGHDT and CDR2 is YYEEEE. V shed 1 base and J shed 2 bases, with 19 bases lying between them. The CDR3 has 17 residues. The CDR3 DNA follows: TGTGCCAGCAGCTTGAATCCGGGGGCCGGAATCCCCTACGAGCAGTACTTC. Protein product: CASSLNPGAGIPYEQYF.